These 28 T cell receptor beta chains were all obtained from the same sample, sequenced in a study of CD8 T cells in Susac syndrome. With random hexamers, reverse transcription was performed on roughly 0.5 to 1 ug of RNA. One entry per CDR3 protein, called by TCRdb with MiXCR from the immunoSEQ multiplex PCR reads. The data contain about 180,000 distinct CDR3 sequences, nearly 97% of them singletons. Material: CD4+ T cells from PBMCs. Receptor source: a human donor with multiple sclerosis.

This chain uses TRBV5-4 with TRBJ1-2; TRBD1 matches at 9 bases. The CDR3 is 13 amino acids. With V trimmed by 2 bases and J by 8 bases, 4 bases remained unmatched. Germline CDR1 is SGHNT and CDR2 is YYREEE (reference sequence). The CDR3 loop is CASSLQGANGYTF. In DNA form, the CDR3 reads TGTGCCAGCAGCTTACAGGGGGCTAACGGCTACACCTTC. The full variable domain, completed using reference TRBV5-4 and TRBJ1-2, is ETGVTQSPTHLIKTRGQQVTLRCSSQSGHNTVSWYQQALGQGPQFIFQYYREEENGRGNFPPRFSGLQFPNYSSELNVNALELDDSALYLCASSLQGANGYTFGSGTRLTVV.

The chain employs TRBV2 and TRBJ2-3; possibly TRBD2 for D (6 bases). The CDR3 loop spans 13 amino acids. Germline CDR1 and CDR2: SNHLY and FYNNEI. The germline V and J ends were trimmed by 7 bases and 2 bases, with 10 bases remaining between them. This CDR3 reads CASTRGTTDTQYF. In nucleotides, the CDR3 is TGTGCCAGCACCCGCGGGACCACAGATACGCAGTATTTT.

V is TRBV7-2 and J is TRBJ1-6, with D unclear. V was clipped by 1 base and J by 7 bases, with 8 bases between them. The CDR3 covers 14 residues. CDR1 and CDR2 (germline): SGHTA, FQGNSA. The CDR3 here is CASSLGVRNSPLHF. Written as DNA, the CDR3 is TGTGCCAGCAGCTTAGGGGTCAGGAATTCACCCCTCCACTTT.

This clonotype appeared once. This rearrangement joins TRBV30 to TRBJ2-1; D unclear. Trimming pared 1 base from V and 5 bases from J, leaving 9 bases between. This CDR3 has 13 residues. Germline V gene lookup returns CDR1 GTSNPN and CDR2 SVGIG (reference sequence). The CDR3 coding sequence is TGTGCCTGGAGTGGCGGCAGTAACAATGAGCAGTTCTTC. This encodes CAWSGGSNNEQFF.

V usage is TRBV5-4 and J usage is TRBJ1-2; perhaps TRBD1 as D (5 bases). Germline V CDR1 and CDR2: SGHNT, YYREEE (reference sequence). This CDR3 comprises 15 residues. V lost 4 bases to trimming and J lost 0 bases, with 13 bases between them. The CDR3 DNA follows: TGTGCCAGCAGCCCCCGACAGATAACTAACTATGGCTACACCTTC. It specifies CASSPRQITNYGYTF.

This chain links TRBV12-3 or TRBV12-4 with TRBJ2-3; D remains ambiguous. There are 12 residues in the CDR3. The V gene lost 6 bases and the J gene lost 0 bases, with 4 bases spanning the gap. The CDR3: CASRPSTDTQYF. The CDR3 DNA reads TGTGCCAGCAGACCTAGCACAGATACGCAGTATTTT.

The CDR3 nucleotides are TGTGCCAGCAGCTTGACGATAGCTAGCACAGATACGCAGTATTTT. Translating gives CASSLTIASTDTQYF. This rearrangement joins TRBV5-4 to TRBJ2-3; D remains ambiguous. The germline gives CDR1 SGHNT, CDR2 YYREEE (reference sequence). The CDR3 consists of 15 residues. The V end lost 1 base, the J end lost 0 bases, and 9 bases lay between the germline ends.

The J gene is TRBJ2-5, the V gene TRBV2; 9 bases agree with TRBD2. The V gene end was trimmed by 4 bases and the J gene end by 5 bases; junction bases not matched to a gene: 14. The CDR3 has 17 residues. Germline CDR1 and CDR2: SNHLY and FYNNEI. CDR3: CASSGNSGGLGGETQYF. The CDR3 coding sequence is TGTGCCAGCAGTGGGAATAGCGGGGGTCTAGGCGGGGAGACCCAGTACTTC.

The CDR3 sequence is CASSPTLAGGVETQYF. CDR3 nucleotide sequence: TGTGCCAGCAGCCCTACCCTAGCGGGGGGAGTAGAGACCCAGTACTTC. The gene calls are TRBV12-3 or TRBV12-4 and TRBJ2-5; 11 bases agree with TRBD2. The V segment lost 6 bases and the J segment 4 bases; nucleotides outside the gene matches: 10. The CDR3 has 16 amino acids.

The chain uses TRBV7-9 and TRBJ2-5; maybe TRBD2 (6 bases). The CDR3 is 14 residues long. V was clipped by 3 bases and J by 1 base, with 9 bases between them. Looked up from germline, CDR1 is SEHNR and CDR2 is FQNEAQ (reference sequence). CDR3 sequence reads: CASSLLGGQETQYF. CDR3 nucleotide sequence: TGTGCCAGCAGCTTGCTGGGGGGCCAAGAGACCCAGTACTTC.

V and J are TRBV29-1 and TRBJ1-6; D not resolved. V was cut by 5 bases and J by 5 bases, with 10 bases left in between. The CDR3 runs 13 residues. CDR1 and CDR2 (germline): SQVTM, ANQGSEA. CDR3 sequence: CSVRADHNSPLHF. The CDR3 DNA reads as TGCAGCGTTCGAGCAGACCATAATTCACCCCTCCACTTT.

Here the CDR3 DNA reads TGTGCCTGGAGTCGGGAAAGCAATCAGCCCCAGCATTTT. Translated: CAWSRESNQPQHF. The chain is built from TRBV30 and TRBJ1-5; D is unclear. The CDR3 totals 13 residues. Deletions cut 2 bases from V and 1 base from J, with 6 bases between. Germline CDR1 is GTSNPN and CDR2 is SVGIG (reference sequence).

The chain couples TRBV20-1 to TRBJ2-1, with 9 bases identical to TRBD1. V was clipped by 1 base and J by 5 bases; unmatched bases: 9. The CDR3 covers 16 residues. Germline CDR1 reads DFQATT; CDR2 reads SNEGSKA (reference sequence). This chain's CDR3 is CSARVPDRGRNNEQFF. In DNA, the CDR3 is TGCAGTGCTAGAGTTCCCGACAGGGGGAGGAACAATGAGCAGTTCTTC.

Written as DNA, the CDR3 is TGTGCCAGCAGCCAAGGGGCAGGGTGGGGCACTGAAGCTTTCTTT. This encodes CASSQGAGWGTEAFF. V and J are TRBV3-1 and TRBJ1-1; D might be TRBD1 (5 bases). The CDR3 totals 15 residues. CDR1 LGHDT and CDR2 YNNKEL come from the germline V gene (reference sequence). With 1 base removed from V and 4 bases from J, the gap between germline ends came to 13 bases. Complete variable domain (other parts from reference TRBV3-1 and TRBJ1-1): DTAVSQTPKYLVTQMGNDKSIKCEQNLGHDTMYWYKQDSKKFLKIMFSYNNKELIINETVPNRFSPKSPDKAHLNLHINSLELGDSAVYFCASSQGAGWGTEAFFGQGTRLTVV.

The DNA for the CDR3 is TGTGCCAGCAGCCGAGACAGAGCTTCAGGAGGCTACACCTTC. Residues: CASSRDRASGGYTF. The chain links TRBV12-3 or TRBV12-4 to TRBJ1-2, with D perhaps TRBD1 (5 bases). Trimming removed 6 bases at V and 8 bases at J, with 19 bases between. CDR3 length: 14 amino acids.

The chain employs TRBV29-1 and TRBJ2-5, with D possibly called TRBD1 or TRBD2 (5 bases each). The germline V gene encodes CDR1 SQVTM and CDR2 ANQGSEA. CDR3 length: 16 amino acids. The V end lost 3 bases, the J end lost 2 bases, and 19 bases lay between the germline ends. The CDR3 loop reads CSVDGTQWGKQETQYF. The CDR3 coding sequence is TGCAGCGTTGACGGGACCCAGTGGGGTAAACAAGAGACCCAGTACTTC.

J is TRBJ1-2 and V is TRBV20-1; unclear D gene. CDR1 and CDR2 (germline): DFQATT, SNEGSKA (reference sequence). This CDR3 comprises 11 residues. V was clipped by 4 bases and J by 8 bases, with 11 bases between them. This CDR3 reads CSANLRGGYTF. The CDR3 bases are TGCAGTGCTAACCTCCGAGGGGGCTACACCTTC.

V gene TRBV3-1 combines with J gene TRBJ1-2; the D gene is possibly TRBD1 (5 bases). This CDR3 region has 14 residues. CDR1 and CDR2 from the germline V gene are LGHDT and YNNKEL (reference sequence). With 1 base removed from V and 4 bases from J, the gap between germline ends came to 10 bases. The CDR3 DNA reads TGTGCCAGCAGCCAAGTGGGGACTGCCTATGGCTACACCTTC. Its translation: CASSQVGTAYGYTF.

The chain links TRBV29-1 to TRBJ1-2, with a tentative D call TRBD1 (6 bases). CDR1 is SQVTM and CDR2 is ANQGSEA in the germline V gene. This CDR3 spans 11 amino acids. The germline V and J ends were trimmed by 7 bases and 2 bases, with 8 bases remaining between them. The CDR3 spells CSADRNYGYTF. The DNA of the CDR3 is TGCAGCGCAGACAGGAACTATGGCTACACCTTC. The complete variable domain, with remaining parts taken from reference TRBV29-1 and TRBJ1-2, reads SAVISQKPSRDICQRGTSLTIQCQVDSQVTMMFWYRQQPGQSLTLIATANQGSEATYESGFVIDKFPISRPNLTFSTLTVSNMSPEDSSIYLCSADRNYGYTFGSGTRLTVV.

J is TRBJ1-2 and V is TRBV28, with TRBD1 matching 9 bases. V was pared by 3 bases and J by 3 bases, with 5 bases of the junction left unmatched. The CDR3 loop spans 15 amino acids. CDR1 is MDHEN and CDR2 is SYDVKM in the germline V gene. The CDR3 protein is CASSFGGQGHYGYTF. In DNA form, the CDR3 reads TGTGCCAGCAGTTTTGGGGGACAGGGCCACTATGGCTACACCTTC.

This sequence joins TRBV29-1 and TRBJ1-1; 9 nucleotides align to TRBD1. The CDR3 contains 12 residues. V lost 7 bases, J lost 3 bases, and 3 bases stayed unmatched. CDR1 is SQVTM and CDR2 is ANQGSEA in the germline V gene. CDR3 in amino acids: CSAGDRDTEAFF. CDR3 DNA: TGCAGCGCCGGGGACAGGGACACTGAAGCTTTCTTT.

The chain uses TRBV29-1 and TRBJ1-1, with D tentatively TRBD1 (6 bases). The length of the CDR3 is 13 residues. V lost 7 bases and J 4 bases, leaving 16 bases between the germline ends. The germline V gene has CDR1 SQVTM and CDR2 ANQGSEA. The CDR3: CSGIRTGRTEAFF. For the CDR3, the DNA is TGCAGCGGCATTCGAACAGGGCGCACTGAAGCTTTCTTT.

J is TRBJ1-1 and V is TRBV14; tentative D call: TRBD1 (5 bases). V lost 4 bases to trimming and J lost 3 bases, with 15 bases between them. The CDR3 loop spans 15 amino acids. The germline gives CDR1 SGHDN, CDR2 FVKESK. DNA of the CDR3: TGTGCCAGCAGCCCCCAGGGCCTTGGTTACACTGAAGCTTTCTTT. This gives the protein CASSPQGLGYTEAFF.

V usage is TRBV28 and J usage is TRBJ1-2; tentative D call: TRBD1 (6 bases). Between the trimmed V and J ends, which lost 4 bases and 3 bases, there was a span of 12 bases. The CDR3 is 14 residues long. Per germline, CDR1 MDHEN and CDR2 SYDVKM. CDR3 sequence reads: CASSSSQGYYGYTF. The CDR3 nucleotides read TGTGCCAGCAGTTCGTCACAGGGTTACTATGGCTACACCTTC.

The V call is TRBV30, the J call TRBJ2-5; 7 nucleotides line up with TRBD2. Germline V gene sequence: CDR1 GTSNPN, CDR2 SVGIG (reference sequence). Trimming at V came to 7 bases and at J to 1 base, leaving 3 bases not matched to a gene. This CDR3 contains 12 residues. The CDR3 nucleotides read TGTGCCTTTCGGGGGGTCCAAGAGACCCAGTACTTC. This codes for CAFRGVQETQYF. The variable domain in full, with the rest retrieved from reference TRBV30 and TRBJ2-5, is SQTIHQWPATLVQPVGSPLSLECTVEGTSNPNLYWYRQAAGRGLQLLFYSVGIGQISSEVPQNLSASRPQDRQFILSSKKLLLSDSGFYLCAFRGVQETQYFGPGTRLLVL.

The CDR3 nucleotides read TGTGCCAGCAGCCTTAACCGACTCGGCGAGCAGTACTTC. It is translated as CASSLNRLGEQYF. The chain combines TRBV5-6 with TRBJ2-7; D is undetermined. The CDR3 is made up of 13 amino acids. The germline CDR1 and CDR2 sequences are SGHDT and YYEEEE. V was clipped by 4 bases and J by 6 bases, with 14 bases between them.

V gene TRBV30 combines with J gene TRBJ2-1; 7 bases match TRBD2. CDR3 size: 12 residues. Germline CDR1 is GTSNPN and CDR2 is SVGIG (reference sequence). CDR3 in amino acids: CLARGTGGEQFF. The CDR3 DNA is TGTCTCGCCCGGGGAACGGGAGGTGAGCAGTTCTTC.

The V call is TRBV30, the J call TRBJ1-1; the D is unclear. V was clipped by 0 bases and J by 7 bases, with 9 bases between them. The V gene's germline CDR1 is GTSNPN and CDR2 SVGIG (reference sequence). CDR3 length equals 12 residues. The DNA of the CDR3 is TGTGCCTGGAGTGTAGAAAGGGTTGAAGCTTTCTTT. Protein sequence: CAWSVERVEAFF.